The 20 T cell receptor beta chains in this list originate from one sample, sequenced in a study of shared clonotypes between healthy human individuals. Assay: immunoSEQ multiplex PCR; the TCRdb copy retains only in-frame clones and omits some. This sample yields about 1.1 million clones, of which roughly 77% are seen a single time; more than 0.85% belongs to the top ten. Sequencing was done on a sample of memory CD4+ T cells from PBMCs. Subset meaning: CD45RA-negative fraction. All receptors derive from a young man in good health. Some clones in this sample may be carry-over from other donors' samples.

This clone appeared a few times. The rearrangement uses TRBV30 and TRBJ1-1; TRBD1 agrees at 8 bases. The CDR3 has 12 amino acids. Germline CDR1 is GTSNPN and CDR2 is SVGIG (reference sequence). The CDR3 sequence: CAKTGDLTEAFF. DNA for the CDR3: TGTGCGAAGACAGGGGACCTCACTGAAGCTTTCTTT.

This chain uses TRBV2 with TRBJ1-2, with D maybe TRBD1 (5 bases). V shed 2 bases and J shed 4 bases, with 8 bases lying between them. The V gene's germline CDR1 is SNHLY and CDR2 FYNNEI. The CDR3 sequence is 13 residues long. The CDR3 here is CASSEQGGYGYTF. The CDR3 bases are TGTGCCAGCAGTGAACAGGGTGGCTATGGCTACACCTTC.

V usage is TRBV19 and J usage is TRBJ2-6; D gene uncertain. Germline values: CDR1 LNHDA, CDR2 SQIVND (reference sequence). Trimming shortened V by 2 bases and J by 1 base, and 6 bases separated the two germline ends. There are 15 residues in the CDR3. In DNA form, the CDR3 reads TGTGCCAGTAGTATATTTGGTTCTGGGGCCAACGTCCTGACTTTC. This encodes CASSIFGSGANVLTF.

This rearrangement joins TRBV5-1 to TRBJ1-1, with D maybe TRBD1 (6 bases). Germline CDR1 is SGHRS and CDR2 is YFSETQ. Trimming pared 5 bases from V and 4 bases from J, leaving 15 bases between. The length of the CDR3 is 14 residues. The CDR3 loop reads CASRLGGVGTEAFF. CDR3 DNA sequence: TGCGCCAGCAGGCTTGGGGGCGTGGGCACTGAAGCTTTCTTT. The full variable domain, in which reference TRBV5-1 and TRBJ1-1 provide the parts outside the CDR3, is KAGVTQTPRYLIKTRGQQVTLSCSPISGHRSVSWYQQTPGQGLQFLFEYFSETQRNKGNFPGRFSGRQFSNSRSEMNVSTLELGDSALYLCASRLGGVGTEAFFGQGTRLTVV.

The chain carries TRBV19 and TRBJ1-3; D remains unclear. With 6 bases removed from V and 4 bases from J, the gap between germline ends came to 10 bases. The CDR3 is 13 amino acids. The V gene's germline CDR1 is LNHDA and CDR2 SQIVND (reference sequence). The CDR3, as DNA: TGTGCCAGTAGCCGATTAGCAGGAAACACCATATATTTT. This gives the protein CASSRLAGNTIYF.

In its sample, this clone was seen once. The same CDR3 can be traced to other DNA sequences in this sample. The chain couples TRBV5-1 to TRBJ2-3; 7 bases are shared with TRBD1. The junction had 3 bases not matched to a gene; V was cut back by 0 bases and J by 5 bases. Per the germline V gene, CDR1 is SGHRS and CDR2 is YFSETQ. The CDR3 runs to 14 residues. The CDR3 DNA is TGCGCCAGCAGCTTGGGACAGGGTGGAGATACGCAGTATTTT. It codes for CASSLGQGGDTQYF. Together with reference TRBV5-1 and TRBJ2-3, the CDR3 gives the full variable domain: KAGVTQTPRYLIKTRGQQVTLSCSPISGHRSVSWYQQTPGQGLQFLFEYFSETQRNKGNFPGRFSGRQFSNSRSEMNVSTLELGDSALYLCASSLGQGGDTQYFGPGTRLTVL.

This clone was seen a few times. The V call is TRBV5-1, the J call TRBJ1-1; D may be TRBD1 (5 bases). The CDR3 is 13 residues long. Germline-derived CDR1 and CDR2 are SGHRS and YFSETQ. The germline V and J ends were trimmed by 6 bases and 4 bases, with 13 bases remaining between them. This CDR3 reads CASNLRGGTEAFF. The CDR3, as DNA: TGCGCCAGCAACCTCCGGGGGGGCACTGAAGCTTTCTTT.

The chain couples TRBV15 to TRBJ2-2; D ambiguous. In germline, CDR1 is LNHNV, CDR2 YYDKDF (reference sequence). Trimming shortened V by 0 bases and J by 4 bases, and 18 bases separated the two germline ends. The CDR3 is 18 amino acids. In DNA, the CDR3 is TGTGCCACCAGCAGAGATTTAGGCAGGAGTTCCTCCACCGGGGAGCTGTTTTTT. Translation: CATSRDLGRSSSTGELFF.

This sequence joins TRBV7-2 and TRBJ1-1; D is unresolved. Trimming took 2 bases from V and 3 from J, leaving 7 bases between them. The germline CDR1 and CDR2 sequences are SGHTA and FQGNSA. CDR3 length: 13 residues. The CDR3, as DNA: TGTGCCAGCAGCTTAATGTATCACACTGAAGCTTTCTTT. Protein: CASSLMYHTEAFF.

The chain is built from TRBV30 and TRBJ1-5; D uncertain. V was clipped by 4 bases and J by 4 bases, with 8 bases between them. The CDR3 extends over 12 amino acids. The germline V gene has CDR1 GTSNPN and CDR2 SVGIG (reference sequence). The DNA for the CDR3 is TGTGCCTGGAATTGGGGTAATCAGCCCCAGCATTTT. Residues: CAWNWGNQPQHF.

This chain uses TRBV7-9 with TRBJ2-3, with unresolved D. The V and J ends lost 5 bases and 5 bases respectively, with 8 bases between them. The CDR3 loop spans 12 amino acids. The germline V gene has CDR1 SEHNR and CDR2 FQNEAQ (reference sequence). The CDR3 here is CASSRMRDTQYF. DNA for the CDR3: TGTGCCAGCAGCCGAATGCGAGATACGCAGTATTTT.

This clone was counted a few times. The chain recombines TRBV7-8 with TRBJ1-2; 11 bases align to TRBD1. Germline V lookup: CDR1 SGHVS, CDR2 FQNEAQ. The CDR3 is 16 amino acids. The J segment lost 3 bases and the V segment lost 3 bases, leaving 6 bases of the junction unmatched. The CDR3 reads CASSLGTGGEDYGYTF. CDR3 sequence (DNA): TGTGCCAGCAGCTTGGGGACAGGGGGAGAGGACTATGGCTACACCTTC.

This clone was observed a few times. Other DNA sequences in this specimen translate into the identical CDR3. The chain has TRBV10-1 and TRBJ2-7, with 10 positions matching TRBD1. J lost 3 bases, V lost 5 bases, and 10 bases had no gene match. Germline values: CDR1 WNHNN, CDR2 SYGVQD (reference sequence). CDR3 length: 16 amino acids. In nucleotides, the CDR3 is TGCGCCAGCAGTTACTCCCGGGACAGGGGTCTCTACGAGCAGTACTTC. Translated: CASSYSRDRGLYEQYF.

The rearrangement links TRBV7-9 to TRBJ2-3, with 8 bases identical to TRBD2. The CDR3 sequence is 16 residues long. Germline V gene lookup returns CDR1 SEHNR and CDR2 FQNEAQ (reference sequence). V shed 3 bases, J shed 4 bases, and the junction held 9 bases outside the gene matches. This CDR3 is CASSFGGSGSADTQYF. The CDR3 DNA follows: TGTGCCAGCAGCTTCGGGGGGAGCGGGAGTGCAGATACGCAGTATTTT.

V usage is TRBV4-1 and J usage is TRBJ1-1; D uncertain. The V gene's germline CDR1 is MGHRA and CDR2 YSYEKL. The CDR3 extends over 13 amino acids. With 8 bases removed from V and 1 base from J, the gap between germline ends came to 11 bases. Written as DNA, the CDR3 is TGCGCCAGCCGGGAGGGTTGGAACACTGAAGCTTTCTTT. Amino acid sequence: CASREGWNTEAFF.

This clone has just a few counts. V and J are TRBV19 and TRBJ2-7; no reliable D call. The CDR3 extends over 14 amino acids. Trimming removed 8 bases from V and 6 bases from J, with 20 bases in between. Germline lookup yields CDR1 LNHDA and CDR2 SQIVND (reference sequence). The CDR3 DNA is TGTGCCAGTTCCTTGGTCCCCGCCTACGGCGAGCAGTACTTC. Amino acids: CASSLVPAYGEQYF.

This clone was detected only a few times. The rearrangement joins TRBV18 to TRBJ2-5; D not resolved. The ends were cut back, 2 bases at V and 5 bases at J, with 9 bases in the middle. CDR1 is KGHSH and CDR2 is LQKENI in the germline V gene. The CDR3 has 13 amino acids. Here the CDR3 DNA reads TGTGCCAGCTCACCATGGTCGAGGGAGACCCAGTACTTC. This gives the protein CASSPWSRETQYF.

This rearrangement joins TRBV5-6 to TRBJ2-7; 14 positions agree with TRBD2. The CDR3 loop spans 16 amino acids. V lost 0 bases to trimming and J lost 6 bases; unmatched junction nucleotides: 5. Germline loops: CDR1 SGHDT, CDR2 YYEEEE. CDR3 bases: TGTGCCAGCAGCTTGGGACTAGCGGGAGGGCTTAGCGAGCAGTACTTC. Its protein is CASSLGLAGGLSEQYF.

The chain links TRBV7-2 to TRBJ1-1; perhaps TRBD1 as D (6 bases). In germline, CDR1 is SGHTA, CDR2 FQGNSA. This CDR3 contains 13 residues. V lost 3 bases to trimming and J lost 3 bases, with 8 bases between them. CDR3 in amino acids: CASSFSGDTEAFF. CDR3 in DNA: TGTGCCAGCAGCTTTTCAGGGGACACTGAAGCTTTCTTT. Together with reference TRBV7-2 and TRBJ1-1, the CDR3 gives the full variable domain: GAGVSQSPSNKVTEKGKDVELRCDPISGHTALYWYRQSLGQGLEFLIYFQGNSAPDKSGLPSDRFSAERTGGSVSTLTIQRTQQEDSAVYLCASSFSGDTEAFFGQGTRLTVV.

The chain employs TRBV28 and TRBJ2-7; 8 bases agree with TRBD1. The CDR3 totals 13 residues. J lost 6 bases, V lost 8 bases, and 9 bases had no gene match. Germline V CDR1 and CDR2: MDHEN, SYDVKM. The CDR3 sequence: CASRTGWLGEQYF. In nucleotides, the CDR3 is TGTGCCAGCCGGACAGGGTGGTTGGGCGAGCAGTACTTC.